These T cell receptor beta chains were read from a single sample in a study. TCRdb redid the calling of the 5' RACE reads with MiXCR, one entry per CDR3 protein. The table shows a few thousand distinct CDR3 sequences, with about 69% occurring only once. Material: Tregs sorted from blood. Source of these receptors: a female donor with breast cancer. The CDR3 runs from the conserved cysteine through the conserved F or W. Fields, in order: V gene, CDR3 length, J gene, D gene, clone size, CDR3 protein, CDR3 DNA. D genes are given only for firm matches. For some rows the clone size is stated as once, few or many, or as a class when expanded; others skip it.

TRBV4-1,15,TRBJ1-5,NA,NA,CASSQALGGFQPQHF,TGCGCCAGCAGCCAAGCCCTGGGGGGCTTTCAGCCCCAGCATTTT
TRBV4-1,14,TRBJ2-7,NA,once,CASSQDSGSYEQYF,TGCGCCAGCAGCCAAGATTCCGGCTCCTACGAGCAGTACTTC
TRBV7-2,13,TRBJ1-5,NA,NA,CASGLSRVQPQHF,TGTGCCAGCGGCCTATCAAGGGTGCAGCCCCAGCATTTT
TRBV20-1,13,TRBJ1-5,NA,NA,CSARSQDNQPQHF,TGCAGTGCTAGATCTCAGGATAATCAGCCCCAGCATTTT
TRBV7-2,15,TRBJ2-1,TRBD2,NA,CASSLGDYRYNEQFF,TGTGCCAGCAGCTTAGGGGACTACCGATACAATGAGCAGTTCTTC
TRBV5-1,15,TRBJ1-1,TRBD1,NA,CASSLRAGGRTEAFF,TGCGCCAGCAGCTTGAGGGCAGGGGGCCGCACTGAAGCTTTCTTT
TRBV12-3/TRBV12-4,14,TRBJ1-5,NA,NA,CASSLVQDYQPQHF,TGTGCCAGCAGTTTGGTACAGGACTATCAGCCCCAGCATTTT
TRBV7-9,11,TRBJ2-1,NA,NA,CASSLVTEQFF,TGTGCCAGCAGCTTAGTGACAGAGCAGTTCTTC
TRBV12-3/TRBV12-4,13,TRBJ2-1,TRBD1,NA,CASSSGQGFEQFF,TGTGCCAGCAGTTCGGGACAGGGTTTTGAGCAGTTCTTC
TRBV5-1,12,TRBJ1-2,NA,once,CASSLDGKGYTF,TGCGCCAGCAGCTTGGATGGGAAAGGCTACACCTTC
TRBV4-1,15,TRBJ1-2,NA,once,CASSQDMGRYYGYTF,TGCGCCAGCAGCCAAGACATGGGTCGCTACTATGGCTACACCTTC
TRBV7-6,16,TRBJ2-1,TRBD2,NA,CASSYVAGGPVNEQFF,TGTGCCAGCAGCTATGTAGCGGGAGGGCCTGTCAATGAGCAGTTCTTC
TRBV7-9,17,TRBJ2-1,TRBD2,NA,CASSPNSGTSSYNEQFF,TGTGCCAGCAGCCCTAACAGCGGGACGAGCTCCTACAATGAGCAGTTCTTC
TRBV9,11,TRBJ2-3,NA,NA,CASSSMDTQYF,TGTGCCAGCAGCTCCATGGATACGCAGTATTTT
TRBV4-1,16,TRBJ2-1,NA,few,CASSQGRVRTNNEQFF,TGCGCCAGCAGCCAAGGGCGAGTCAGGACAAACAATGAGCAGTTCTTC
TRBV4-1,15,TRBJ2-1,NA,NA,CGSSSEGSSYNEQFF,TGCGGCAGCAGCTCCGAGGGCAGCTCCTACAATGAGCAGTTCTTC